These 24 T cell receptor beta chains originate from one sample sequenced in a study of T-cell memory formation after mild COVID-19 (dated by TCRdb to the early 2020s). Libraries were made using 5' RACE. These reads were obtained on an Illumina NovaSeq 6000. TCRdb redid the processing of the public reads, applying fastp at Q25 and MiXCR, and retained in-frame beta chains. When rows share a CDR3 protein, they turn into one entry using the most common DNA and genes. In all, the sample holds fewer than 650,000 distinct CDR3 sequences, and roughly 22% of those were seen once. Of the sample, 8.4% is held by the ten largest clones. Input material: PBMCs or a T cell subset sorted from them (not recorded which). These receptors were taken from an adult woman who had mild COVID-19 (a few samples of this study predate the infection). The sample titles of this study are shuffled in the database, so cell type and time point are left out; the donor was told from shared clones.

The V and J genes are TRBV30 and TRBJ2-7; 9 bases align to TRBD1. Germline trimming cut 1 base from V and 2 bases from J; bases unmatched to any gene: 6. Germline loops: CDR1 GTSNPN, CDR2 SVGIG (reference sequence). The CDR3 is 15 amino acids. CDR3 sequence (DNA): TGTGCCTGGAGTGCCGTCCACAGGGGGCCCTACGAGCAGTACTTC. Translating it yields CAWSAVHRGPYEQYF.

The chain has TRBV5-5 and TRBJ1-3; 7 bases fit TRBD1. V trimming: 4 bases; J trimming: 2 bases; junction bases outside the gene matches: 9. Germline CDR1 is SGHKS and CDR2 is YYEKEE (reference sequence). The CDR3 has 16 amino acids. The chain's CDR3 is CASSQRDSGTGNTIYF. DNA for the CDR3: TGTGCCAGCAGCCAACGGGACAGCGGAACTGGAAACACCATATATTTT.

V gene TRBV6-5 combines with J gene TRBJ1-1, with D possibly being TRBD1 (5 bases). The CDR3 consists of 15 residues. Per germline, CDR1 MNHEY and CDR2 SVGAGI. The V end lost 0 bases, the J end lost 2 bases, and 10 bases lay between the germline ends. The CDR3, as DNA: TGTGCCAGCAGTTACTCGGTTGGGGCAAACACTGAAGCTTTCTTT. Translation: CASSYSVGANTEAFF.

This clonotype has just a few counts. J is TRBJ1-5 and V is TRBV5-1; D uncertain. CDR1 SGHRS and CDR2 YFSETQ come from the germline V gene. V was trimmed by 0 bases and J by 7 bases, leaving 8 bases between them. The CDR3 runs to 13 residues. The DNA of the CDR3 is TGCGCCAGCAGCTTGGATCCGGGACAGCCCCAGCATTTT. This sequence encodes CASSLDPGQPQHF. The complete variable domain, with remaining parts taken from reference TRBV5-1 and TRBJ1-5, reads KAGVTQTPRYLIKTRGQQVTLSCSPISGHRSVSWYQQTPGQGLQFLFEYFSETQRNKGNFPGRFSGRQFSNSRSEMNVSTLELGDSALYLCASSLDPGQPQHFGDGTRLSIL.

The table lists this clonotype with a few counts. The chain has TRBV15 and TRBJ2-3; D unresolved. V lost 7 bases and J 0 bases, leaving 8 bases between the germline ends. CDR3 size: 13 residues. The germline gives CDR1 LNHNV, CDR2 YYDKDF (reference sequence). CDR3 residues: CATKAVSTDTQYF. CDR3 DNA sequence: TGTGCCACCAAGGCCGTGAGCACAGATACGCAGTATTTT.

This clonotype was counted only a few times. The rearrangement uses TRBV5-1 and TRBJ2-1, with D possibly called TRBD1 or TRBD2 (6 bases each). With 4 bases removed from V and 5 bases from J, the gap between germline ends came to 16 bases. Germline V CDR1 and CDR2: SGHRS, YFSETQ. This CDR3 spans 15 amino acids. CDR3 nucleotide sequence: TGCGCCAGCAGCCCGGACGGGGGCGCGAACAATGAGCAGTTCTTC. It is translated as CASSPDGGANNEQFF.

The chain carries TRBV7-9 and TRBJ2-4, with D tentatively TRBD1 (5 bases). There are 15 residues in the CDR3. V lost 3 bases to trimming and J lost 8 bases, with 17 bases between them. The germline CDR1 and CDR2 sequences are SEHNR and FQNEAQ (reference sequence). CDR3 region: CASSFAGRTTDIQYF. CDR3 sequence (DNA): TGTGCCAGCAGCTTTGCAGGGCGCACGACGGACATTCAGTACTTC.

A few counts support this clonotype. The rearrangement joins TRBV20-1 to TRBJ2-1; 10 positions match TRBD2. Unmatched junction bases numbered 6, after V lost 1 base and J lost 0 bases. The germline gives CDR1 DFQATT, CDR2 SNEGSKA (reference sequence). The CDR3 is made up of 17 amino acids. For the CDR3, the DNA is TGCAGTGCTAGAGGTCTAGCGGGGGTCCTCTCCTACAATGAGCAGTTCTTC. Translation gives CSARGLAGVLSYNEQFF.

The sample holds a few counts of this clonotype. The chain combines TRBV7-2 with TRBJ2-3; 8 nucleotides line up with TRBD2. Trimming took 3 bases from V and 3 from J; bases not matched to a gene: 5. The CDR3 contains 15 residues. Per the germline V gene, CDR1 is SGHTA and CDR2 is FQGNSA. The CDR3 is CASSFLSGGTDTQYF. The CDR3 region has the DNA TGTGCCAGCAGCTTTCTCTCGGGGGGGACAGATACGCAGTATTTT.

This clonotype was picked up many times. This chain connects TRBV9 to TRBJ2-7; 7 bases are a match to TRBD1. V was pared by 3 bases and J by 0 bases, with 3 bases of the junction left unmatched. The CDR3 length is 14 residues. Germline-derived CDR1 and CDR2 are SGDLS and YYNGEE. CDR3 sequence: CASSETGSSYEQYF. The CDR3 DNA reads as TGTGCCAGCAGCGAGACAGGGAGCTCCTACGAGCAGTACTTC. Based on the CDR3 plus reference TRBV9 and TRBJ2-7, the full variable domain is DSGVTQTPKHLITATGQRVTLRCSPRSGDLSVYWYQQSLDQGLQFLIQYYNGEERAKGNILERFSAQQFPDLHSELNLSSLELGDSALYFCASSETGSSYEQYFGPGTRLTVT.

This chain uses TRBV11-3 with TRBJ2-1, with 8 nucleotides matching TRBD1. The CDR3 runs 14 residues. Losses at the gene ends were 3 bases for V and 8 bases for J; bases not matched to a gene: 6. In germline, CDR1 is SGHNT, CDR2 YENEEA. In DNA, the CDR3 is TGTGCCAGCAGCTTTAGTCCAGGGGGCCATGAGCAGTTCTTC. It yields the protein CASSFSPGGHEQFF. The entire variable domain, with the rest obtained from reference TRBV11-3 and TRBJ2-1, is as follows: EAGVVQSPRYKIIEKKQPVAFWCNPISGHNTLYWYLQNLGQGPELLIRYENEEAVDDSQLPKDRFSAERLKGVDSTLKIQPAELGDSAVYLCASSFSPGGHEQFFGPGTRLTVL.

The rearrangement joins TRBV20-1 to TRBJ1-3; D is perhaps TRBD1 (5 bases). With 6 bases removed from V and 2 bases from J, the gap between germline ends came to 11 bases. CDR3 length equals 13 residues. Germline V CDR1 and CDR2: DFQATT, SNEGSKA (reference sequence). CDR3 sequence: CSARDPAGNTIYF. CDR3 in DNA: TGCAGTGCCAGGGACCCGGCTGGAAACACCATATATTTT.

The rearrangement links TRBV6-2 or TRBV6-3 to TRBJ1-2; 9 bases align to TRBD1. The CDR3 contains 13 residues. CDR1 and CDR2 from the germline V gene are MNHEY and SVGEGT. The V and J ends lost 6 bases and 6 bases, in that order; junction bases with no gene match: 5. CDR3 nucleotides: TGTGCCAGCAGGCTCACAGGGGGCCATGGCTACACCTTC. It specifies CASRLTGGHGYTF.

The chain joins TRBV20-1 to TRBJ1-2; D may be TRBD1 (6 bases). Trimming left V 0 bases short and J 7 bases short, with 15 bases between. This CDR3 has 14 residues. Germline lookup yields CDR1 DFQATT and CDR2 SNEGSKA (reference sequence). CDR3 coding DNA: TGCAGTGCTAGAGATCAACAGGGAGGTGGTGGCTACACCTTC. This sequence encodes CSARDQQGGGGYTF.

The chain has TRBV6-2 or TRBV6-3 and TRBJ2-1; either TRBD1 or TRBD2 may supply D (5 bases each). Germline V gene data show CDR1 as MNHEY and CDR2 as SVGEGT. This CDR3 comprises 18 residues. V lost 7 bases, J lost 6 bases, and 28 bases lay in between. CDR3 sequence: CASISYFPGTHLGNEQFF. The CDR3 DNA is TGTGCCAGCATCTCCTACTTCCCCGGGACCCACCTTGGCAATGAGCAGTTCTTC.

The chain recombines TRBV19 with TRBJ2-7, with 8 bases aligning to TRBD1. V lost 3 bases and J lost 3; bases outside the gene matches: 4. Per germline, CDR1 LNHDA and CDR2 SQIVND (reference sequence). The CDR3 loop spans 14 amino acids. In nucleotides, the CDR3 is TGTGCCAGTAGTATTGGGACAGGTGACTACGAGCAGTACTTC. This encodes CASSIGTGDYEQYF.

This clonotype was counted many times. The rearrangement links TRBV20-1 to TRBJ1-6; no clear D gene. CDR1 and CDR2 (germline): DFQATT, SNEGSKA (reference sequence). This CDR3 spans 14 amino acids. The germline V and J ends were trimmed by 1 base and 8 bases, with 12 bases remaining between them. CDR3 coding DNA: TGCAGTGCTAGAGTGGGCAGTTATTATTCACCCCTCCACTTT. As protein: CSARVGSYYSPLHF.

The chain combines TRBV7-2 with TRBJ2-7; D ambiguous. This CDR3 has 14 amino acids. The germline V gene has CDR1 SGHTA and CDR2 FQGNSA. V lost 2 bases and J lost 3, with 11 bases in between. CDR3 region: CASSLSRSHYEQYF. For the CDR3, the DNA is TGTGCCAGCAGCTTAAGCAGAAGCCACTACGAGCAGTACTTC.

Only a few counts were recorded for this clonotype. The chain employs TRBV5-4 and TRBJ2-1; D gene unclear. The V gene's germline CDR1 is SGHNT and CDR2 YYREEE (reference sequence). V lost 0 bases and J 5 bases, leaving 9 bases between the germline ends. The CDR3 totals 14 residues. CDR3 DNA sequence: TGTGCCAGCAGCTTGGTTTCGGTGGACAATGAGCAGTTCTTC. Translation: CASSLVSVDNEQFF.

This clonotype was seen a handful of times. Here the CDR3 reads CASSLTGTVEAFF. The CDR3 DNA is TGTGCCAGCAGCTTAACTGGTACCGTTGAAGCTTTCTTT. This chain uses TRBV7-3 with TRBJ1-1, with D unclear. The CDR3 covers 13 residues. Trimming took 0 bases from V and 7 from J, leaving 9 bases between them. Germline V gene sequence: CDR1 SGHTA, CDR2 FQGTGA.

J is TRBJ2-5 and V is TRBV3-1; a possible D gene is TRBD1 (6 bases). V lost 5 bases to trimming and J lost 4 bases, with 17 bases between them. The germline CDR1 and CDR2 sequences are LGHDT and YNNKEL (reference sequence). The length of the CDR3 is 15 residues. This CDR3 reads CASSINHRVGETQYF. In DNA form, the CDR3 reads TGTGCCAGCAGCATCAACCACAGGGTCGGAGAGACCCAGTACTTC.

This clonotype was detected a few times. This chain connects TRBV12-3 or TRBV12-4 to TRBJ1-2, with D unclear. The ends were cut back, 6 bases at V and 2 bases at J, with 13 bases in the middle. This CDR3 contains 14 residues. Written as DNA, the CDR3 is TGTGCCAGCAGCGATGCCCGACCCAACTATGGCTACACCTTC. Its protein is CASSDARPNYGYTF.

This clonotype was seen a handful of times. This chain connects TRBV20-1 to TRBJ2-5; D is undetermined. Germline loops: CDR1 DFQATT, CDR2 SNEGSKA (reference sequence). This CDR3 comprises 11 residues. Trimming pared 6 bases from V and 4 bases from J, leaving 9 bases between. The CDR3 loop is CSAHSRETQYF. The CDR3, as DNA: TGCAGTGCCCATAGTAGAGAGACCCAGTACTTC.

In its sample, this clonotype was seen a few times. The chain has TRBV5-4 and TRBJ2-3; D perhaps matches TRBD2 (6 bases). CDR3 length equals 14 residues. Trimming took 4 bases from V and 4 from J, leaving 13 bases between them. Germline CDR1 SGHNT, CDR2 YYREEE (reference sequence). CDR3 in DNA: TGTGCCAGCAGCACAGCCCAGCGGGCAGATACGCAGTATTTT. Its translation: CASSTAQRADTQYF.